The text below deals with one T cell receptor (beta chain). These data come from a study of T cell changes during pregnancy in multiple sclerosis. Profiled with immunoSEQ multiplex PCR; TCRdb holds only in-frame clones, not every one. This table holds about 100,000 clones, around 92% found once. Germline values: CDR1 SQVTM, CDR2 ANQGSEA. The CDR3 runs to 12 residues. The sequenced sample was peripheral blood, obtained after pregnancy. The chain links TRBV29-1 to TRBJ1-1, with D uncertain. This TCR was sampled from a female donor with multiple sclerosis, enrolled in a pregnancy study. CDR3 sequence: CSTSTGSTEAFF. CDR3 bases: TGCAGTACCTCCACGGGGAGCACTGAAGCTTTCTTT.